The present T cell receptor beta chain was sequenced within a study of CD8 T cells in Susac syndrome. RNA totalling about 0.5 to 1 ug underwent reverse transcription with random hexamers. Amplification of TCR beta CDR3 was carried out by immunoSEQ multiplex PCR, which covered 54 Vbeta and 13 Jbeta segments. TCRdb fed the immunoSEQ multiplex PCR reads into MiXCR, producing one record per CDR3 protein. The table has about 130,000 distinct CDR3 sequences, 90% to 95% seen once; the top ten hold 0.24%. The J segment lost 7 bases and the V segment lost 6 bases, leaving 10 bases of the junction unmatched. CDR3 size: 15 residues. The germline V gene encodes CDR1 LGHNA and CDR2 YSLEER. Sequencing of TCR beta was performed on blood CD8+ T cells and on blood CD4+ T cells. The patients who served as multiple sclerosis controls were treatment-naive and had stable or active relapsing-remitting disease that fulfilled the revised McDonald criteria. Negative magnetic isolation gave CD8+ and CD4+ cells; FACS enriched CD8+ TEMRA.

The chain has TRBV4-3 and TRBJ1-4, with 8 bases identical to TRBD1. Specimen: CD8+ T cells from PBMCs. This clonotype originated in a human donor with multiple sclerosis. For the CDR3, the DNA is TGCGCCAGCAGGTCCGGGAGGACAGGGTCTGAAAAACTGTTTTTT. This translates into CASRSGRTGSEKLFF.